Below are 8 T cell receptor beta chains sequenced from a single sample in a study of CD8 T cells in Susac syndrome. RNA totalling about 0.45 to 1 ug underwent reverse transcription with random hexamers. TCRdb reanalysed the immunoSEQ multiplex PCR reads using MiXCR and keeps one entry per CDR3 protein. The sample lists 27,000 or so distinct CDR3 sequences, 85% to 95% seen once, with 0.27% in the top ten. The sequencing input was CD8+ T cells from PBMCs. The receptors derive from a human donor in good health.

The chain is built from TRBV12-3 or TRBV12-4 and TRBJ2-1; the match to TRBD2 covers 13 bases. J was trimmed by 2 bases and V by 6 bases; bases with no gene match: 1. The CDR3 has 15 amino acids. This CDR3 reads CASRTSGGAYNEQFF. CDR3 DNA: TGTGCCAGCAGAACTAGCGGGGGGGCCTACAATGAGCAGTTCTTC.

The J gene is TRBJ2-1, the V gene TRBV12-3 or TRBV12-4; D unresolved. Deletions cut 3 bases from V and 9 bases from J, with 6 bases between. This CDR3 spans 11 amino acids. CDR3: CASSFLTEQFF. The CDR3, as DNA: TGTGCCAGCAGTTTCCTGACTGAGCAGTTCTTC.

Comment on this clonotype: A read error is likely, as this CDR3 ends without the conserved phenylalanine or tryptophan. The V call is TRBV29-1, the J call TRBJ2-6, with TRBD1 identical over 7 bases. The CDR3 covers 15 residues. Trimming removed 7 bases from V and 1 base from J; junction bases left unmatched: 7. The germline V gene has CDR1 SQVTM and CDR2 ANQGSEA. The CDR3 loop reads CSALQTGSGANVLTL. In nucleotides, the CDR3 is TGCAGCGCCCTTCAGACAGGGTCTGGGGCCAACGTCCTGACTCTC.

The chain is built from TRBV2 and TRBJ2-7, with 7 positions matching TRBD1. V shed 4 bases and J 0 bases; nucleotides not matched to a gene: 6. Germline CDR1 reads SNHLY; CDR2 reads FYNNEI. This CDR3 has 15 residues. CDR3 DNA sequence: TGTGCCAGCAGTGTTCAGGGGGATAGCTCCTACGAGCAGTACTTC. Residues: CASSVQGDSSYEQYF.

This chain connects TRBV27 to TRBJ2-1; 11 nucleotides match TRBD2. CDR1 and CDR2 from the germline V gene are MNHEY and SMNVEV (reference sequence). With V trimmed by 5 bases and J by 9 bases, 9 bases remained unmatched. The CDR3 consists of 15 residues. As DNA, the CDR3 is TGTGCCAGCAGTCCGGGGACTAGCGGTTCGAGTGAGCAGTTCTTC. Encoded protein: CASSPGTSGSSEQFF.

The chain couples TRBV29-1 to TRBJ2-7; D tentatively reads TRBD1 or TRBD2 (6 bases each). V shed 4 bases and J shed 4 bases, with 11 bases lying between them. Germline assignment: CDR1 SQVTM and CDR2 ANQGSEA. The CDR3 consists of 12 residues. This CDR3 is CSVVTGRYEQYF. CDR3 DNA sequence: TGCAGCGTTGTAACAGGGAGGTACGAGCAGTACTTC.

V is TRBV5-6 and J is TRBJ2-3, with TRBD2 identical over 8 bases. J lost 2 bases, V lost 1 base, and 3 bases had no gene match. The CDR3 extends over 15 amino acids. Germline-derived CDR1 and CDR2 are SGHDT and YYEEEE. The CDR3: CASSLPGGATDTQYF. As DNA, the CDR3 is TGTGCCAGCAGCTTGCCGGGGGGGGCCACAGATACGCAGTATTTT.

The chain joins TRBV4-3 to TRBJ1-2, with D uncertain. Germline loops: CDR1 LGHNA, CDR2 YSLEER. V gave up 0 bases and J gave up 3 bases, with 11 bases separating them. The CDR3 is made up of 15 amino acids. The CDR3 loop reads CASSQDGAGHYGYTF. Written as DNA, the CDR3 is TGCGCCAGCAGCCAAGATGGAGCAGGACACTATGGCTACACCTTC.